This TCR beta chain was sequenced for a study of cytomegalovirus exposure and HLA in healthy donors (dated by TCRdb to the late 2010s). A note on the overall study: An earlier analysis of 587 of the donors reported around 280 Gb of sequence data and 95 million to 120 million unique TCR beta sequences obtained from around 170 million T cells. Besides the first cohort of 500 to 700 subjects, a separate validation cohort made up of some 110 different subjects was used. Genome-wide SNP genotypes for about 60% of the 666 donors were used in a later genetic analysis, which treated that subset as a discovery cohort. Roughly 300 gigabases of sequencing data and tens of millions of unique TCR sequences were included in an early release covering 550 to 650 HLA-typed donors. In a later analysis, previously published TCR beta repertoires from 550 to 750 donors were re-analyzed and high-resolution HLA genotyping was added so that TCR occurrence patterns could be studied. All discovery cohort repertoires had been generated on a single sequencing platform. The study was designed to test whether signatures of past pathogen exposure could be identified by cataloging public T cell receptors. On average, about 240,000 unique TCR beta nucleotide sequences were sequenced per donor among some 420 genotyped donors of the cohort, with roughly 19% of those sequences being non-productive. HLA typing covered class I and class II loci at four-digit resolution. An earlier analysis of more than 450 of the donors used high-throughput TCR beta sequencing to judge whether each TCR beta V gene segment behaved as functional or pseudogenic. Of the approximately 400 genotyped donors, 65% to 90% fell in the genetic ancestry cluster associated with self-reported Caucasian donors. The number of typed donors differed by locus: about 620-630 for A, B, C, DRB1 and DQB1; 522 for DQA1; approximately 600 for DPA1; and around 490 for DPB1. Alongside the repertoire data, information on donor age, sex, ethnicity and CMV serostatus was compiled. To predict cytomegalovirus infection status, the study combined high-throughput TCR immunosequencing, statistical association of individual TCRs with disease status, and machine learning. The study profiled the T cell repertoires of fewer than 850 subjects by immunosequencing and related them to cytomegalovirus serostatus. Rather than using new phenotypic data, the later analysis identified candidate immune exposures from TCR beta sequences and from how often those sequences occurred across donors. A handful of DR-DQ haplotypes were handled as single units for association and clustering because linkage in the cohort was strong. Paper-wide results and their limitations: Because counts were too low, approximately 18 rarely observed V segments, including chromosome 9 orphons, were excluded from the earlier analysis of under 650 of the donors. In a later analysis, several top co-occurrence clusters were reported to appear linked to parvovirus B19, influenza, CMV and Epstein-Barr virus. Cytomegalovirus status was reported to be diagnosed by the classifier with high specificity and sensitivity in both the original and validation cohorts. In a later analysis, the rate of TCR association differed among HLA loci, with DRB1 alleles having the most associated TCRs and HLA-C alleles having the fewest. A later analysis associated about 17,000 TCR beta sequences with specific HLA alleles at a false discovery rate of 0.05. The 87-base-pair reads could not distinguish some IMGT-functional V segments, including TRBV6-2 and TRBV6-3, so those segments were excluded. A total of about 180 TCR beta chains were listed by the study as associated with cytomegalovirus. Most TCR sequences were observed very rarely across donors, whereas some public TCRs were present in many individuals. A cluster of highly shared sequence variants was judged likely to be a technical artifact of the sequencing pipeline. Correlated functional status among segregating V segments might be attributable to linkage disequilibrium, but an unknown experimental factor could not be ruled out. A further reported finding was that TCR beta sequences accurately predicted the HLA-A and HLA-B alleles for most subjects in the first cohort. Compared with equally common non-associated chains, HLA-associated TCR beta chains in a later analysis were more clonally expanded and had lower generation probabilities. Because HLA typing was unavailable for some donors at each locus, only the typed subset was used in association tests. CMV serostatus was the only immune exposure information available for the cohort. A few of the identified cytomegalovirus-associated TCR beta chains were confirmed in vitro to be specific for cytomegalovirus antigens. V-gene and J-gene trimming of TCR beta chains was associated with a missense DCLRE1C variant in a later genetic analysis, and the association was replicated in an independent cohort. Sequencing depth was assumed to be roughly uniform across donors in the presence/absence analyses, though that assumption may not hold. Compared with the approximately 600-donor mean, donors in an Asian-associated ancestry cluster had fewer N-insertions in productive TCRs, according to a later genetic analysis. In an earlier analysis of approximately 590 of the donors, most TCR beta V segments appeared in productive rearrangements about 87% or about 30% of the time, broadly matching IMGT annotations. A later analysis found that most CMV-associated TCR beta chains appeared HLA-restricted, with HLA associations seemingly driven largely by CMV exposure. Strong co-occurrence of HLA alleles, especially DR and DQ, made assigning TCR associations to individual alleles difficult. The authors suggested that the approach could potentially be extended to other disease states and immunological phenotypes. The cohort was sequenced for TCR beta chains only, and without alpha or paired-chain data the features that could be detected were limited.

Library construction relied on the immunoSEQ multiplex PCR assay. For the multiplex PCR, a mixture combining 60 forward primers for TCR Vbeta segments and 13 reverse primers for TCR Jbeta segments was used. The CDR3 region of rearranged TCR beta genes was amplified from genomic DNA with a multiplex PCR assay. On the Illumina HiSeq System, the amplified TCR beta libraries were sequenced as 87-base-pair reads. From the authors' description of their analysis: In a later analysis, about 80 million unique TCR beta chains were counted across the 500 to 700 repertoires, and around 10 million of these chains were shared by at least two donors. Raw reads were error-corrected and collapsed into unique sequences with a nearest-neighbor algorithm that merged closely related sequences to remove PCR and sequencing errors. CDR3 sequences were aligned to IMGT reference sequences to assign V, D and J gene segments. For a sequence to be retained, a match of at least six nucleotides was required to both a V gene segment and a J gene segment. A rearrangement counted as productive if the CDR3 had no stop codons and remained in frame with V and J, and every other rearrangement counted as non-productive. CDR3 was defined by IMGT convention, running from the second conserved V-encoded cysteine to the conserved J-encoded phenylalanine. Sequences without an unambiguous match to a single V gene segment were excluded from the earlier analysis of several hundred of the donors. In an earlier analysis of 587 of the donors, V segments were called functional above 56.7% productive rearrangements and were called segregating when the between-donor standard deviation exceeded 5%. A statistical classification framework was built for diagnosing cytomegalovirus status from the catalog of TCR beta chain sequences. In a later analysis, V and J genes were assigned by comparing TCR nucleotide sequences against IMGT/GENE-DB human TR gene sequences. In a later analysis, CDR3 sequences and most-parsimonious VDJ recombination scenarios were assigned using the TCRdist pipeline. In a later analysis, every TCR beta chain was defined by the combination of its CDR3 amino acid sequence and its V-gene family, and reads without a unique V-gene family were dropped. In a later analysis, 500 to 650 highly shared, low-generation-probability nucleotide sequences were removed to address suspected cross-contamination and a sequencing artifact. In a later analysis, a clonal expansion index was calculated for each public chain from normalized within-repertoire ranks of inferred template counts. A later analysis computed generation probabilities with a VDJ recombination model fitted to out-of-frame rearrangements, and checked the results against IGoR. In a later analysis, TCR-TCR, TCR-HLA and TCR-CMV co-occurrence was scored with hypergeometric tests, and a repertoire-size bias correction was applied to TCR pairs. False discovery rates were estimated in a later analysis by permuting HLA or CMV assignments 20 times. A later analysis grouped co-occurring TCRs with DBSCAN, adding TCRdist sequence similarity when clustering within HLA-allele-positive subsets. Repertoires with fewer than 30,000 or more than 120,000 public chains, plus five repertoires with anomalous nucleotide sharing, were excluded from co-occurrence clustering. In its TCRdb copy, this immuneACCESS table keeps in-frame sequences only and misses some clones. Where compared with another copy, unresolved V genes explain less than half of these, and the others have no known cause. Clone size and the V and J calls come from that table; the DNA yielded D and trimming. This sample is represented by about 140,000 clones; about 70% of them were singletons. Roughly 1.6% of the sample is taken by the ten largest.

Details on this clone: Which antigen it targets is not known. Mismatch with germline at one junction end may stem from a read error.

The cohort comprised fewer than 700 healthy bone marrow donors. All cohort members were sampled while nominally healthy, although unrecorded immune exposures were likely present. The donor tested CMV seronegative, placing the donor among the roughly 350 seronegative members of the cohort. Every donor gave a peripheral blood sample, and the peripheral blood mononuclear cells from that sample were used for TCR beta sequencing. The Qiagen DNeasy Blood Extraction Kit was used to extract genomic DNA from the blood cell samples. Per the germline V gene (reference sequence), SEHNR is the CDR1 and FQNEAQ is the CDR2. Its CDR3 holds 14 amino acids, cysteine through phenylalanine. Of all the DNA, just the CDR3 is kept, 42 bases in frame from base 1.

Input material: PBMCs. The rearrangement joined TRBV7-9 to TRBJ1-3; no D segment can be confidently identified. The clonotype comes from a woman between 40 and 50 years old in good health and CMV-seronegative. In nucleotides, the sequence is TGTTCCAGCAGCTTGGACGGAGGGGGAAACACCATATATTTT. This encodes CSSSLDGGGNTIYF.